This T cell receptor beta chain is drawn from a study of Ad26.COV2.S vaccination and SARS-CoV-2 variants. The V and J ends lost 1 base and 7 bases, in that order; junction bases with no gene match: 7. CDR1 is SEHNR and CDR2 is FQNEAQ in the germline V gene (reference sequence). The CDR3 consists of 16 residues. Generated by immunoSEQ multiplex PCR, the TCRdb table keeps only in-frame clones and is missing some. Here the sample spans hundreds of thousands of clones, about 85% being singletons. Treatment described: around 19 received Ad26.COV2.S at low or high dose, single or two shots; about 5 received placebo; per-sample allocation not given. Samples came from day 63 after the first vaccine or placebo injection.

The TCR comes from a person between 18 and 65 years old who received the Ad26.COV2.S COVID-19 vaccine or a placebo. The sample consisted of peripheral blood, taken in a trial of Ad26.COV2.S vaccine versus placebo. The chain has TRBV7-9 and TRBJ2-1; 10 bases align to TRBD2. CDR3 loop: CASSLGPAGGLNEQFF. In DNA, the CDR3 is TGTGCCAGCAGCTTAGGACCAGCGGGGGGGCTAAATGAGCAGTTCTTC. The complete variable domain, with remaining parts taken from reference TRBV7-9 and TRBJ2-1, reads DTGVSQNPRHKITKRGQNVTFRCDPISEHNRLYWYRQTLGQGPEFLTYFQNEAQLEKSRLLSDRFSAERPKGSFSTLEIQRTEQGDSAMYLCASSLGPAGGLNEQFFGPGTRLTVL.